This T cell receptor beta chain was sequenced in a study of blood T cell repertoires in COVID-19. Study-level information: Material from acute and convalescent COVID-19 was sourced from the United States, Italy and Spain. The analysed material was cDNA or gDNA that came from T cells, B-cell-depleted T cells, or PBMCs.

The V end lost 5 bases, the J end lost 3 bases, and 7 bases lay between the germline ends. Germline-derived CDR1 and CDR2 are LGHDT and YNNKEL (reference sequence). The CDR3 is made up of 12 amino acids. Per the original data handling: Estimation of nucleated cell counts was performed using reference gene primer amplification. Only in-frame clones appear in the TCRdb table, and some are missing; sequencing was by immunoSEQ multiplex PCR. D and trimming were read from the DNA, whereas the V and J calls and clone size are those reported in that table. The table shows roughly 39,000 clones, with about 94% occurring only once.

This chain connects TRBV3-1 (or the pseudogene TRBV3-2) to TRBJ2-5; D gene ambiguous. The sequenced material came from peripheral blood. The clonotype comes from a human donor with active COVID-19. The donor label of this sample is uncertain. The CDR3 region has the DNA TGTGCCAGCAGCAATACTGAAGAGACCCAGTACTTC. The encoded protein is CASSNTEETQYF.